These 3 T cell receptor beta chains came from one sample sequenced in a study of identical twins. Each CDR3 protein is one row after TCRdb ran MiXCR on the 5' RACE reads. The table lists approximately 410,000 distinct CDR3 sequences, less than 20% of them singletons. The specimen sequenced was naive T cells sorted from blood. These receptors were obtained from a man aged 50 to 59 in good health.

V is TRBV29-1 and J is TRBJ1-1; tentatively, D is TRBD1 (6 bases). In germline, CDR1 is SQVTM, CDR2 ANQGSEA. This CDR3 is 11 amino acids long. Trimming took 5 bases from V and 8 from J, leaving 12 bases between them. The CDR3 here is CSVPQGTEAFF. As DNA, the CDR3 is TGCAGCGTTCCCCAGGGGACAGAAGCTTTCTTT.

The chain employs TRBV11-2 and TRBJ2-5; 8 positions match TRBD2. V trimming: 3 bases; J trimming: 9 bases; junction bases outside the gene matches: 6. The CDR3 is made up of 13 amino acids. The germline V gene has CDR1 SGHAT and CDR2 FQNNGV. CDR3 amino acids: CASSLGLGEAQYF. CDR3 nucleotides: TGTGCCAGCAGCTTGGGACTAGGGGAAGCCCAGTACTTC.

This clonotype came up a few times. This chain uses TRBV5-6 with TRBJ1-1; D unclear. V was pared by 1 base and J by 1 base, with 8 bases between. Germline lookup yields CDR1 SGHDT and CDR2 YYEEEE. CDR3 length: 14 amino acids. CDR3: CASSLPLPNTEAFF. In DNA form, the CDR3 reads TGTGCCAGCAGCTTGCCTCTCCCGAACACTGAAGCTTTCTTT.